The clone carrying this TCR beta chain was recorded many times. Its specificity is unknown. These data originate in a study of T cells in Graves' hyperthyroidism and ophthalmopathy. Regions amplified from RNA transcripts were the TCR beta CDR3 regions. The primer set for the first-round RT-PCR of the TCR CDR3 was HTBI. TCRdb re-called the multiplex PCR reads with MiXCR, one entry per CDR3 protein. Among fewer than 200,000 distinct CDR3 sequences listed, approximately 17% were seen once. This CDR3 is 14 amino acids long. The germline V gene encodes CDR1 MGHDK and CDR2 SYGVNS. V trimming: 2 bases; J trimming: 4 bases; junction bases outside the gene matches: 4. Regarding the study as a whole: Blood shared most expanded thyroid clonotypes above 0.001.

The genes are TRBV25-1 and TRBJ1-2; TRBD1 matches 7 bases. The TCR was taken from a woman aged 45-60 years with Graves' hyperthyroidism. The sequenced sample was blood. In nucleotides, the CDR3 is TGTGCCAGCAGTGAAAGAGGGGGCCCCTATGGCTACACCTTC. It specifies CASSERGGPYGYTF.